These 14 T cell receptor beta chains originate from one sample sequenced in a study of radiotherapy plus CTLA-4 blockade in lung cancer listed by TCRdb under 2018. The library was obtained by the immunoSEQ multiplex PCR assay. TCRdb carries this immuneACCESS record with in-frame sequences only. Its versions omit some clonotypes, under half of them owing to an unresolved V gene in the studies checked, with the rest unexplained. This sample lists tens of thousands of clones; 60% to 85% were detected once. The leading ten clones occupy less than 4% of the sample. The specimen was peripheral blood, collected from a patient treated with radiotherapy plus ipilimumab. Every receptor here comes from a human donor with non-small cell lung cancer who had a partial response to radiotherapy plus ipilimumab. Some clones in this sample may be carry-over from other donors' samples.

This chain connects TRBV5-6 to TRBJ2-3; 8 bases line up with TRBD2. V shed 4 bases and J 6 bases; nucleotides not matched to a gene: 7. The CDR3 is 14 amino acids. Germline CDR1 SGHDT, CDR2 YYEEEE. CDR3 nucleotides: TGTGCCAGCAGCCCTTTAGCGGGGCTGGATACGCAGTATTTT. This codes for CASSPLAGLDTQYF. The full variable domain, in which reference TRBV5-6 and TRBJ2-3 provide the parts outside the CDR3, is DAGVTQSPTHLIKTRGQQVTLRCSPKSGHDTVSWYQQALGQGPQFIFQYYEEEERQRGNFPDRFSGHQFPNYSSELNVNALLLGDSALYLCASSPLAGLDTQYFGPGTRLTVL.

This clone has only one observation. This chain links TRBV29-1 with TRBJ2-1; a weak D match, TRBD2 (5 bases). V lost 8 bases and J 7 bases, leaving 15 bases between the germline ends. The V gene's germline CDR1 is SQVTM and CDR2 ANQGSEA. This CDR3 has 12 residues. DNA for the CDR3: TGCAGCCCCCTGAGGGTGGAGAATGAGCAGTTCTTC. Its protein is CSPLRVENEQFF.

This chain connects TRBV6-5 to TRBJ2-2; TRBD1 might be the D (5 bases). CDR3 size: 14 residues. The germline gives CDR1 MNHEY, CDR2 SVGAGI. Deletions cut 6 bases from V and 2 bases from J, with 10 bases between. The CDR3 loop reads CASSLDSNTGELFF. The CDR3 DNA reads TGTGCCAGCAGCCTCGACAGCAACACCGGGGAGCTGTTTTTT.

The chain couples TRBV7-9 to TRBJ2-3, with 7 bases aligning to TRBD2. Germline V gene data show CDR1 as SEHNR and CDR2 as FQNEAQ (reference sequence). The CDR3 is made up of 14 amino acids. J lost 5 bases, V lost 4 bases, and 6 bases had no gene match. The CDR3, as DNA: TGTGCCAGCAGCTCCGACCGGGAGGTAGATACGCAGTATTTT. Encoded protein: CASSSDREVDTQYF.

The CDR3 region has the DNA TGCGCCAGCAGCGGGGGGGGTGGCAGAGCCTACGAGCAGTACTTC. As protein: CASSGGGGRAYEQYF. The chain is built from TRBV5-1 and TRBJ2-7, with 7 bases fitting TRBD2. This CDR3 is built from 15 residues. The V gene end was trimmed by 4 bases and the J gene end by 2 bases; junction bases not matched to a gene: 9. Germline V lookup: CDR1 SGHRS, CDR2 YFSETQ.

The V call is TRBV6-1, the J call TRBJ2-7; 7 bases agree with TRBD1. J lost 2 bases, V lost 4 bases, and 2 bases had no gene match. CDR1 is MNHNS, CDR2 SASEGT, per germline. This CDR3 region has 13 residues. The CDR3 sequence is CASSGDRPYEQYF. The CDR3 DNA sequence: TGTGCCAGCAGTGGGGACAGACCCTACGAGCAGTACTTC.

The chain has TRBV27 and TRBJ2-3; D remains ambiguous. Germline values: CDR1 MNHEY, CDR2 SMNVEV (reference sequence). The CDR3 covers 13 residues. Trimming pared 6 bases from V and 7 bases from J, leaving 14 bases between. CDR3 sequence: CASSPRNSYTQYF. In DNA form, the CDR3 reads TGTGCCAGCAGCCCGAGGAACTCATATACGCAGTATTTT.

This chain uses TRBV5-4 with TRBJ2-3; 9 positions match TRBD2. The J segment lost 4 bases and the V segment lost 4 bases, leaving 13 bases of the junction unmatched. Germline-derived CDR1 and CDR2 are SGHNT and YYREEE (reference sequence). CDR3 size: 17 residues. CDR3 DNA: TGTGCCAGCAGCCAAGATGTGGCTAGCGGGGAAGCAGATACGCAGTATTTT. Translated, it gives CASSQDVASGEADTQYF.

The chain carries TRBV11-2 and TRBJ2-7; possible D gene TRBD2, 5 bases. The CDR3 is 15 residues long. V dropped 1 base and J dropped 3 bases, with 13 bases sitting between them. Germline V CDR1 and CDR2: SGHAT, FQNNGV. As DNA, the CDR3 is TGTGCCAGCAGCTTAGGTTCCCCCGGGGTCTACGAGCAGTACTTC. It encodes CASSLGSPGVYEQYF.

CDR3: CASGATTYEQYF. CDR3 coding DNA: TGTGCCAGCGGGGCTACAACCTACGAGCAGTACTTC. The chain couples TRBV6-1 to TRBJ2-7, with a possible D match to TRBD1 (5 bases). The CDR3 length is 12 residues. The germline V gene has CDR1 MNHNS and CDR2 SASEGT. V was clipped by 8 bases and J by 2 bases, with 10 bases between them.

This chain uses TRBV6-6 with TRBJ1-1; 7 bases map to TRBD1. Germline V CDR1 and CDR2: MNHNY, SVGAGI (reference sequence). The CDR3 runs 12 residues. Trimming at V came to 10 bases and at J to 5 bases, leaving 7 bases not matched to a gene. The CDR3 DNA sequence: TGTGCCATTACAGGGGTTCGTACTGAAGCTTTCTTT. It is translated as CAITGVRTEAFF.

This clone was counted a few times. This chain uses TRBV21-1 with TRBJ1-6; the listed D gene, TRBD1, was not tested against the DNA. TRBV21-1 is assigned pseudogene status. The CDR3 spans 14 residues. The DNA of the CDR3 is TGTGCCAGCAGCAGGGGGCGGCCTAATTCACCCCTCCACTTT. It codes for CASSRGRPNSPLHF.

The CDR3 is CASSTGLAGTRSTQYF. The CDR3 DNA is TGTGCCAGCAGCACAGGACTAGCGGGTACCCGATCGACCCAGTACTTC. The chain has TRBV7-3 and TRBJ2-5; 11 nucleotides align to TRBD2. Germline V lookup: CDR1 SGHTA, CDR2 FQGTGA. This CDR3 has 16 amino acids. Unmatched junction bases numbered 12, after V lost 5 bases and J lost 7 bases.

This clone was seen only a few times. The chain recombines TRBV10-3 with TRBJ2-1, with TRBD2 identical over 9 bases. The CDR3 extends over 15 amino acids. In germline, CDR1 is ENHRY, CDR2 SYGVKD. V lost 9 bases, J lost 5 bases, and 11 bases stayed unmatched. CDR3 in amino acids: CAMSYSGSENNEQFF. The DNA of the CDR3 is TGTGCCATGTCTTATAGCGGGAGTGAAAACAATGAGCAGTTCTTC.